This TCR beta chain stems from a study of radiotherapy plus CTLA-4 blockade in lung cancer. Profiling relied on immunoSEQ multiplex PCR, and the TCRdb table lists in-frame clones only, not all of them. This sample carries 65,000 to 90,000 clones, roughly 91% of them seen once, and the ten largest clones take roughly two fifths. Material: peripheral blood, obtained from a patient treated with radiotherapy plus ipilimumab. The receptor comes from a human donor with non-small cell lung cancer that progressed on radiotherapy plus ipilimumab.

The CDR3 protein is CASSWEGSETQYF. The CDR3 DNA follows: TGCGCCAGCAGCTGGGAGGGTTCGGAGACCCAGTACTTC. The chain recombines TRBV5-1 with TRBJ2-5; 7 nucleotides match TRBD2. Germline V gene lookup returns CDR1 SGHRS and CDR2 YFSETQ. The CDR3 spans 13 residues. Losses at the gene ends were 3 bases for V and 5 bases for J; bases not matched to a gene: 4.